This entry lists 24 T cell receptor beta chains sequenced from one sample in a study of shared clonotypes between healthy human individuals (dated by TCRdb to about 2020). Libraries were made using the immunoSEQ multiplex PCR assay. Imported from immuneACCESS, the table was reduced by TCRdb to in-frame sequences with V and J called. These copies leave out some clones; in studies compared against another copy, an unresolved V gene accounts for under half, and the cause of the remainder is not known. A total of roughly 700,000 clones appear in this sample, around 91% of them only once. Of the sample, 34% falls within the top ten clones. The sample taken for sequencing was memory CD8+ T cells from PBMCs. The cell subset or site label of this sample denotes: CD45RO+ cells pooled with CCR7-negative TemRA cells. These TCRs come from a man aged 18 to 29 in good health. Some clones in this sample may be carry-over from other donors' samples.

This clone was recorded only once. CDR3 DNA sequence: TGTGCCAGCAGTTTAGTCCGGACCTACGAGCAGTACTTC. Translation: CASSLVRTYEQYF. V and J are TRBV28 and TRBJ2-7; the D is unclear. In germline, CDR1 is MDHEN, CDR2 SYDVKM. The CDR3 loop spans 13 amino acids. Trimming shortened V by 2 bases and J by 2 bases, and 7 bases separated the two germline ends.

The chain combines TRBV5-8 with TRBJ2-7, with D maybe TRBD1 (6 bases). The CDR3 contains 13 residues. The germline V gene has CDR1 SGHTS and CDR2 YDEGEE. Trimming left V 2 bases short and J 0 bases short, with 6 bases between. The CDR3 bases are TGTGCCAGCAGCTTACAGGGCTCCTACGAGCAGTACTTC. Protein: CASSLQGSYEQYF. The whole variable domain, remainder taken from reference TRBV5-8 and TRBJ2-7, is EAGVTQSPTHLIKTRGQQATLRCSPISGHTSVYWYQQALGLGLQFLLWYDEGEERNRGNFPPRFSGRQFPNYSSELNVNALELEDSALYLCASSLQGSYEQYFGPGTRLTVT.

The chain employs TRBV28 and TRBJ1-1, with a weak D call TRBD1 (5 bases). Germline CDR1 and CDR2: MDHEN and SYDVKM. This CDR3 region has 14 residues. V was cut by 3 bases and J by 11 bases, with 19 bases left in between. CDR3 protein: CASSFGPDSKGAFF. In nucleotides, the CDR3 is TGTGCCAGCAGTTTCGGCCCTGACAGCAAAGGGGCTTTCTTT.

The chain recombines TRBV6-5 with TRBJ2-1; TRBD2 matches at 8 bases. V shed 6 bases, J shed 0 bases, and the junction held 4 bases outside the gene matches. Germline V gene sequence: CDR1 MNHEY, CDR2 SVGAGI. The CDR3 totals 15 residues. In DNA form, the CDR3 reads TGTGCCAGCAGACTAGCGGCCAGCTCCTACAATGAGCAGTTCTTC. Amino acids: CASRLAASSYNEQFF.

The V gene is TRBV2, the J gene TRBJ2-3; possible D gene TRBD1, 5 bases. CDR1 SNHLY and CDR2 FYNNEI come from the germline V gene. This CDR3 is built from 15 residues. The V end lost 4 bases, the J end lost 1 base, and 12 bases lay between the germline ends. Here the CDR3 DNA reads TGTGCCAGCAGTGCCAGGGCACTGCGCACAGATACGCAGTATTTT. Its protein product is CASSARALRTDTQYF. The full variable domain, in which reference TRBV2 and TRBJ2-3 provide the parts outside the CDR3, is EPEVTQTPSHQVTQMGQEVILRCVPISNHLYFYWYRQILGQKVEFLVSFYNNEISEKSEIFDDQFSVERPDGSNFTLKIRSTKLEDSAMYFCASSARALRTDTQYFGPGTRLTVL.

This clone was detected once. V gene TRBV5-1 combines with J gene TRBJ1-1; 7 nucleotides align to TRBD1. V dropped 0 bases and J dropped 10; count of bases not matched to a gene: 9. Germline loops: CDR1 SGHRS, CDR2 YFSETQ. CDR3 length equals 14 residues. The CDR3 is CASSLAPDRRGAFF. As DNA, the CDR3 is TGCGCCAGCAGCTTGGCCCCGGACAGGCGGGGAGCTTTCTTT.

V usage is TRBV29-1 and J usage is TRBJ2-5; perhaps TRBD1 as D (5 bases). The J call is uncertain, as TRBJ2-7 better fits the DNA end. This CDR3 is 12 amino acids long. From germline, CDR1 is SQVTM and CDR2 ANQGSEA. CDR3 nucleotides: TGCAGCGGGGGCAGATCTTACTACGAGCAGTACTTC. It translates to CSGGRSYYEQYF.

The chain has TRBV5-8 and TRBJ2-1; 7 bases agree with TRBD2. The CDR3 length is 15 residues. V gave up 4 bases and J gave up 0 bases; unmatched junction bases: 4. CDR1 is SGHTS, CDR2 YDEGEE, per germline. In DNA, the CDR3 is TGTGCCAGCAGCGGCGGGGGAGGCTCCTACAATGAGCAGTTCTTC. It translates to CASSGGGGSYNEQFF. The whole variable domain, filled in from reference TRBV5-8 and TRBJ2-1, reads EAGVTQSPTHLIKTRGQQATLRCSPISGHTSVYWYQQALGLGLQFLLWYDEGEERNRGNFPPRFSGRQFPNYSSELNVNALELEDSALYLCASSGGGGSYNEQFFGPGTRLTVL.

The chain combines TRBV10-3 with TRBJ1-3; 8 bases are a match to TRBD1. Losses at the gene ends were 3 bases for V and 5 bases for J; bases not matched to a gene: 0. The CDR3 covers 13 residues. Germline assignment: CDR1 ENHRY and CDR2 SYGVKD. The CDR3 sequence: CAISDRGRNTIYF. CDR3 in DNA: TGTGCCATCAGTGACAGGGGGCGAAACACCATATATTTT.

The CDR3 is CASSNRRGLIFETQYF. CDR3 bases: TGTGCCAGCAGCAATCGCAGGGGTTTAATTTTTGAGACCCAGTACTTC. V is TRBV7-9 and J is TRBJ2-5; D possibly corresponds to TRBD1 (6 bases). With 5 bases removed from V and 5 bases from J, the gap between germline ends came to 21 bases. Germline CDR1 SEHNR, CDR2 FQNEAQ (reference sequence). This CDR3 has 16 amino acids.

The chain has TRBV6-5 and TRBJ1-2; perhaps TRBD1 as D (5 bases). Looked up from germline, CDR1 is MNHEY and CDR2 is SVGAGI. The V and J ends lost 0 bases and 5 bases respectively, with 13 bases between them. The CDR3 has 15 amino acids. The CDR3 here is CASSYSPGSQYGYTF. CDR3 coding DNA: TGTGCCAGCAGTTACTCTCCAGGGTCCCAGTATGGCTACACCTTC.

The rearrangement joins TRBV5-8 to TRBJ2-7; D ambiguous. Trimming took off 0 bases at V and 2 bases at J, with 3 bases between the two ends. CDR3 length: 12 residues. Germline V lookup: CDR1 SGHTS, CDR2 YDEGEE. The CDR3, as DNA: TGTGCCAGCAGCTTGGTAACCTACGAGCAGTACTTC. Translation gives CASSLVTYEQYF.

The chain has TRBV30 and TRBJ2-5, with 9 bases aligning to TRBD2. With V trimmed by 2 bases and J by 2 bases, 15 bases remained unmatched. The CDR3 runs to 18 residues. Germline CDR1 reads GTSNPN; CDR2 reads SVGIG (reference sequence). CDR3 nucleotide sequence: TGTGCCTGGAGTCCGAAACCTCTTAGACTAGCGGAACAAGAGACCCAGTACTTC. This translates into CAWSPKPLRLAEQETQYF.

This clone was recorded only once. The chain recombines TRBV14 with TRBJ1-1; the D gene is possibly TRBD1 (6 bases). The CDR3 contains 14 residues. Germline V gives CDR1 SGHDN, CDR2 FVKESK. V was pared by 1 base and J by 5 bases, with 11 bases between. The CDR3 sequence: CASSQVTGRTEAFF. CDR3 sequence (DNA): TGTGCCAGCAGCCAAGTCACAGGGCGGACTGAAGCTTTCTTT. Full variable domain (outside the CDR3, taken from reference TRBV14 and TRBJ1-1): EAGVTQFPSHSVIEKGQTVTLRCDPISGHDNLYWYRRVMGKEIKFLLHFVKESKQDESGMPNNRFLAERTGGTYSTLKVQPAELEDSGVYFCASSQVTGRTEAFFGQGTRLTVV.

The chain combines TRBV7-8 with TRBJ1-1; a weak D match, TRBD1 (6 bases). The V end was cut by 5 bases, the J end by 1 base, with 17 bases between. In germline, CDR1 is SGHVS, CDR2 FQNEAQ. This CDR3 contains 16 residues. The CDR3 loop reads CASSHPRGDGNTEAFF. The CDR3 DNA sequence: TGTGCCAGCAGCCATCCAAGGGGGGACGGGAACACTGAAGCTTTCTTT.

The chain's CDR3 is CASSWGTSGLLPYEQYF. The CDR3 DNA sequence: TGTGCCAGCAGCTGGGGGACTAGCGGACTCCTGCCCTACGAGCAGTACTTC. This chain joins TRBV7-2 and TRBJ2-7; TRBD2 agrees at 11 bases. This CDR3 contains 17 residues. The ends lost 4 bases at V and 2 bases at J; junction bases unmatched: 10. Germline lookup yields CDR1 SGHTA and CDR2 FQGNSA. The full variable domain, with the rest looked up from reference TRBV7-2 and TRBJ2-7, is GAGVSQSPSNKVTEKGKDVELRCDPISGHTALYWYRQSLGQGLEFLIYFQGNSAPDKSGLPSDRFSAERTGGSVSTLTIQRTQQEDSAVYLCASSWGTSGLLPYEQYFGPGTRLTVT.

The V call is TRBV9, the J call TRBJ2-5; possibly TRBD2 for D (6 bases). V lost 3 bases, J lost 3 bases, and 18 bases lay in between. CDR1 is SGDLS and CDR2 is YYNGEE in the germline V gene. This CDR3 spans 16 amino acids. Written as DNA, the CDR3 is TGTGCCAGCAGCGGCCGCATGTCTAGCGAGGAAGAGACCCAGTACTTC. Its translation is CASSGRMSSEEETQYF.

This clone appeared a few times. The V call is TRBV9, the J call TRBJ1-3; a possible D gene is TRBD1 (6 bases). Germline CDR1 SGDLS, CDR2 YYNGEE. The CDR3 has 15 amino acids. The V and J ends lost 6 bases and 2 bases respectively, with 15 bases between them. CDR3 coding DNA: TGTGCCAGCACCCTCCGGGGGGGGCCTGGAAACACCATATATTTT. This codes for CASTLRGGPGNTIYF.

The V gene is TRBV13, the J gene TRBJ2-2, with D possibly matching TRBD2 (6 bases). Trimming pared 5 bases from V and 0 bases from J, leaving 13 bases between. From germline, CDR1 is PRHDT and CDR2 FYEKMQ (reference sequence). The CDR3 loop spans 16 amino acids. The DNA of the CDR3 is TGTGCCAGCAGCCACGTCCGGGAGCCGAACACCGGGGAGCTGTTTTTT. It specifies CASSHVREPNTGELFF.

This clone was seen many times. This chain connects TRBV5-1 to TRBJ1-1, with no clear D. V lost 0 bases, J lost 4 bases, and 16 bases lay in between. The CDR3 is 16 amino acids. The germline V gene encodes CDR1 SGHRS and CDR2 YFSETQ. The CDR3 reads CASSLDLGFRSTEAFF. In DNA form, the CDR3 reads TGCGCCAGCAGCTTGGATCTAGGGTTTCGAAGCACTGAAGCTTTCTTT.

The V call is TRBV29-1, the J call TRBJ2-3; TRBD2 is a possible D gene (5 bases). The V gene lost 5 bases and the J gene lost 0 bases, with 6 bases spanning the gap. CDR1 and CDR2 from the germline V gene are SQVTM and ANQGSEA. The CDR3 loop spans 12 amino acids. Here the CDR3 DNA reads TGCAGCGTTAGGACTAGCACAGATACGCAGTATTTT. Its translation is CSVRTSTDTQYF.

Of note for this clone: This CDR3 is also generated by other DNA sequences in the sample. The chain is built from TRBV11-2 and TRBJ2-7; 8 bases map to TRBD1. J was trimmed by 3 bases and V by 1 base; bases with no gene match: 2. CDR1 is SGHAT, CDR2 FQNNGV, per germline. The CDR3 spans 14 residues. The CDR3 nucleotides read TGTGCCAGCAGCTTAGGCACAGGGGGCTACGAGCAGTACTTC. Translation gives CASSLGTGGYEQYF. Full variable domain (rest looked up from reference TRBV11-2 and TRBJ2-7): EAGVAQSPRYKIIEKRQSVAFWCNPISGHATLYWYQQILGQGPKLLIQFQNNGVVDDSQLPKDRFSAERLKGVDSTLKIQPAKLEDSAVYLCASSLGTGGYEQYFGPGTRLTVT.

CDR3 amino acids: CASSYSLAGITHEQYF. CDR3 bases: TGTGCCAGCAGTTACTCACTAGCGGGAATTACCCACGAGCAGTACTTC. The chain links TRBV6-5 to TRBJ2-7, with TRBD2 matching 10 bases. The V gene end was trimmed by 0 bases and the J gene end by 5 bases; junction bases not matched to a gene: 7. Germline values: CDR1 MNHEY, CDR2 SVGAGI. This CDR3 region has 16 residues.

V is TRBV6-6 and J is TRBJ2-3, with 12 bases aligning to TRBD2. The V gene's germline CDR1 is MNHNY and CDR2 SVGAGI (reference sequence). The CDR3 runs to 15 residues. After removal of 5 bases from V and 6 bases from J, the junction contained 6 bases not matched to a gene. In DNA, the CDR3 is TGTGCCAGCAGTCCCGGACTAGCGGGAATCGATACGCAGTATTTT. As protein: CASSPGLAGIDTQYF.